One and the same sample provided the 30 T cell receptor beta chains below, sequenced in a study of cytomegalovirus exposure and HLA in healthy donors (dated 2017 in TCRdb). Library prep was done by the immunoSEQ multiplex PCR assay. For the multiplex PCR, a mixture combining 60 forward primers for TCR Vbeta segments and 13 reverse primers for TCR Jbeta segments was used. TCRdb took over this immuneACCESS table, retaining in-frame rearrangements with V and J assigned. Such tables are incomplete; in checked studies, under half of the missing clones stem from an unresolved V gene, and the remainder is unexplained. Present in this sample are about 150,000 clones, around four fifths of which were seen just once. Around 1.5% of the sample is taken by the ten largest. The specimen sequenced was PBMCs. Receptors originate from a woman in her twenties or thirties in good health and CMV-seropositive.

The chain is built from TRBV28 and TRBJ2-2; 12 bases are shared with TRBD2. V lost 6 bases and J lost 4; bases outside the gene matches: 6. CDR3 length: 16 residues. Germline V gene data show CDR1 as MDHEN and CDR2 as SYDVKM. In DNA, the CDR3 is TGTGCCAGCAGCCGTGGACTAGCGGGACTCACCGGGGAGCTGTTTTTT. It codes for CASSRGLAGLTGELFF. The full variable domain, rest sourced from reference TRBV28 and TRBJ2-2, is DVKVTQSSRYLVKRTGEKVFLECVQDMDHENMFWYRQDPGLGLRLIYFSYDVKMKEKGDIPEGYSVSREKKERFSLILESASTNQTSMYLCASSRGLAGLTGELFFGEGSRLTVL.

This chain links TRBV13 with TRBJ1-2; TRBD1 matches 8 bases. Germline lookup yields CDR1 PRHDT and CDR2 FYEKMQ (reference sequence). V was clipped by 8 bases and J by 5 bases; unmatched bases: 13. The CDR3 loop spans 15 amino acids. In DNA, the CDR3 is TGTGCCAGCCGCAGGGGGCCCTCCTCCGATTATGGCTACACCTTC. Encoded protein: CASRRGPSSDYGYTF. The variable domain in full, completed from reference TRBV13 and TRBJ1-2, reads AAGVIQSPRHLIKEKRETATLKCYPIPRHDTVYWYQQGPGQDPQFLISFYEKMQSDKGSIPDRFSAQQFSDYHSELNMSSLELGDSALYFCASRRGPSSDYGYTFGSGTRLTVV.

The rearrangement links TRBV5-1 to TRBJ1-1; tentatively, D is TRBD1 (5 bases). V was pared by 0 bases and J by 4 bases, with 10 bases between. In germline, CDR1 is SGHRS, CDR2 YFSETQ. CDR3 length: 14 residues. The CDR3 loop reads CASSLGRGGTEAFF. The DNA of the CDR3 is TGCGCCAGCAGCTTGGGAAGGGGAGGCACTGAAGCTTTCTTT.

This rearrangement joins TRBV27 to TRBJ1-2; 7 bases agree with TRBD1. V lost 1 base, J lost 5 bases, and 16 bases stayed unmatched. Germline V gene sequence: CDR1 MNHEY, CDR2 SMNVEV (reference sequence). This CDR3 region has 18 residues. CDR3 DNA: TGTGCCAGCAGTTTATTTAAGGGGGCTCTTGCGCAAGGGTATGGCTACACCTTC. It yields the protein CASSLFKGALAQGYGYTF.

The chain is built from TRBV18 and TRBJ1-1; D is ambiguous. Germline V gene sequence: CDR1 KGHSH, CDR2 LQKENI. V gave up 3 bases and J gave up 1 base, with 6 bases separating them. The CDR3 totals 13 residues. CDR3 bases: TGTGCCAGCTCACCTGCAGGGAACACTGAAGCTTTCTTT. Its translation is CASSPAGNTEAFF.

The table lists this clone with a few counts. V usage is TRBV9 and J usage is TRBJ1-5, with D perhaps matching TRBD1 (6 bases). V lost 4 bases to trimming and J lost 4 bases, with 18 bases between them. CDR3 length equals 16 residues. Germline V CDR1 and CDR2: SGDLS, YYNGEE. CDR3 nucleotides: TGTGCCAGCAGCACATCCGGGACAAGGAATAATCAGCCCCAGCATTTT. Translating it yields CASSTSGTRNNQPQHF.

The gene calls are TRBV5-1 and TRBJ2-6; 7 nucleotides line up with TRBD1. Trimming at V came to 1 base and at J to 7 bases, leaving 8 bases not matched to a gene. The V gene's germline CDR1 is SGHRS and CDR2 YFSETQ. CDR3 length equals 16 residues. The CDR3: CASSLRGTEGANVLTF. The CDR3 DNA is TGCGCCAGCAGCTTGAGGGGGACAGAGGGAGCCAACGTCCTGACTTTC. Supplemented by reference TRBV5-1 and TRBJ2-6, the full variable domain reads KAGVTQTPRYLIKTRGQQVTLSCSPISGHRSVSWYQQTPGQGLQFLFEYFSETQRNKGNFPGRFSGRQFSNSRSEMNVSTLELGDSALYLCASSLRGTEGANVLTFGAGSRLTVL.

This chain links TRBV27 with TRBJ1-3, with TRBD1 identical over 7 bases. Germline V gene lookup returns CDR1 MNHEY and CDR2 SMNVEV (reference sequence). The CDR3 sequence is 14 residues long. J was trimmed by 4 bases and V by 0 bases; bases with no gene match: 0. CDR3 nucleotide sequence: TGTGCCAGCAGTTTATCGGACAGGGGAAACACCATATATTTT. This encodes CASSLSDRGNTIYF.

The genes are TRBV28 and TRBJ1-1; no clear D. V was trimmed by 6 bases and J by 1 base, leaving 15 bases between them. Germline values: CDR1 MDHEN, CDR2 SYDVKM. CDR3 length: 15 residues. CDR3 nucleotides: TGTGCCAGCAGGCTCCCTCAGGTCCCGAACACTGAAGCTTTCTTT. This sequence encodes CASRLPQVPNTEAFF.

This clone was counted between two and nine times. The chain has TRBV28 and TRBJ1-2; 7 bases line up with TRBD1. With V trimmed by 6 bases and J by 1 base, 5 bases remained unmatched. This CDR3 contains 14 residues. Germline lookup yields CDR1 MDHEN and CDR2 SYDVKM. The chain's CDR3 is CASSGGGFNYGYTF. In DNA, the CDR3 is TGTGCCAGCAGCGGAGGGGGCTTTAACTATGGCTACACCTTC.

The CDR3 spells CASTPHRDPYEQYF. The CDR3 nucleotides are TGCGCCAGCACACCGCACAGGGATCCCTACGAGCAGTACTTC. This chain joins TRBV10-2 and TRBJ2-7, with D possibly matching TRBD1 (6 bases). With 7 bases removed from V and 2 bases from J, the gap between germline ends came to 15 bases. This CDR3 has 14 residues. Germline values: CDR1 WSHSY, CDR2 SAAADI.

V is TRBV6-1 and J is TRBJ1-5, with 8 bases aligning to TRBD1. Germline V gives CDR1 MNHNS, CDR2 SASEGT. The CDR3 has 17 residues. With 1 base clipped from V and 4 bases from J, the junction kept 9 bases outside the gene matches. The CDR3 DNA follows: TGTGCCAGCAGTGAAGTTGGGACAGGATCTCCGAATCAGCCCCAGCATTTT. As protein: CASSEVGTGSPNQPQHF.

In its sample, this clone was seen a few times. The chain links TRBV5-1 to TRBJ2-5, with 10 bases aligning to TRBD2. The CDR3 contains 15 residues. Germline assignment: CDR1 SGHRS and CDR2 YFSETQ. The J segment lost 2 bases and the V segment lost 4 bases, leaving 5 bases of the junction unmatched. CDR3 sequence: CASSRTSGTQETQYF. CDR3 nucleotide sequence: TGCGCCAGCAGCCGCACTAGCGGGACACAAGAGACCCAGTACTTC.

The V and J genes are TRBV7-9 and TRBJ1-1; unclear D gene. CDR3 length equals 13 residues. Germline-derived CDR1 and CDR2 are SEHNR and FQNEAQ (reference sequence). Trimming removed 3 bases at V and 5 bases at J, with 10 bases between. The CDR3 sequence is CASSFPRVTEAFF. The CDR3 DNA reads TGTGCCAGCAGCTTCCCCCGTGTAACTGAAGCTTTCTTT.

The chain is built from TRBV11-2 and TRBJ2-7, with 14 bases fitting TRBD2. V shed 5 bases, J shed 3 bases, and the junction held 3 bases outside the gene matches. The CDR3 loop spans 15 amino acids. CDR1 SGHAT and CDR2 FQNNGV come from the germline V gene. CDR3 bases: TGTGCCAGCAGCCCGGGACTAGCGGGAGTCTACGAGCAGTACTTC. It encodes CASSPGLAGVYEQYF.

The V and J genes are TRBV6-4 and TRBJ2-3; 7 bases map to TRBD2. CDR3 length: 15 amino acids. CDR1 is MRHNA and CDR2 is SNTAGT in the germline V gene. J gave up 2 bases and V 4 bases, and 6 bases lay outside the gene matches. The CDR3 nucleotides read TGTGCCAGCAGTGGAGGGACTATCCTCACAGATACGCAGTATTTT. This gives the protein CASSGGTILTDTQYF.

The chain carries TRBV11-3 and TRBJ2-7, with TRBD1 identical over 9 bases. CDR1 and CDR2 from the germline V gene are SGHNT and YENEEA. This CDR3 is built from 15 residues. Losses at the gene ends were 1 base for V and 2 bases for J; bases not matched to a gene: 3. The CDR3 DNA is TGTGCCAGCAGCTTAGTAGGGACAGGGCCCTACGAGCAGTACTTC. As protein: CASSLVGTGPYEQYF.

Comments on this clone: At one end, the junction sequence differs from germline, possibly due to a read error. Here the CDR3 DNA reads TGTGCCAGCAGCTTTTTTGACAGGTCTAGCACAGATGCGCAGTATTTT. This gives the protein CASSFFDRSSTDAQYF. The chain employs TRBV5-6 and TRBJ2-3; tentatively, D is TRBD1 (6 bases). Germline values: CDR1 SGHDT, CDR2 YYEEEE. The CDR3 totals 16 residues.

V gene TRBV6-5 combines with J gene TRBJ1-3; the D gene is possibly TRBD1 (6 bases). The CDR3 totals 15 residues. The V gene lost 0 bases and the J gene lost 4 bases, with 10 bases spanning the gap. Germline V gene lookup returns CDR1 MNHEY and CDR2 SVGAGI. The CDR3 DNA reads TGTGCCAGCAGTTACTCAGGGGGGGCGGGAAACACCATATATTTT. This sequence encodes CASSYSGGAGNTIYF.

The rearrangement joins TRBV27 to TRBJ2-1; the match to TRBD2 covers 10 bases. CDR3 length: 16 residues. The V segment lost 7 bases and the J segment 7 bases; nucleotides outside the gene matches: 13. The germline V gene encodes CDR1 MNHEY and CDR2 SMNVEV (reference sequence). The chain's CDR3 is CASTPGLAGVRNEQFF. As DNA, the CDR3 is TGTGCCAGCACCCCCGGGCTAGCGGGAGTGAGGAATGAGCAGTTCTTC.

This clone was picked up a small number of times. The chain combines TRBV4-2 with TRBJ2-7, with 7 bases lining up with TRBD2. The CDR3 is 14 residues long. Germline V CDR1 and CDR2: LGHNA, YNFKEQ. With V trimmed by 0 bases and J by 4 bases, 3 bases remained unmatched. CDR3 region: CASSQDWGGYEQYF. The CDR3 DNA reads TGTGCCAGCAGCCAAGATTGGGGGGGTTACGAGCAGTACTTC.

V usage is TRBV14 and J usage is TRBJ1-5; TRBD1 aligns across 10 bases. CDR3 length: 13 residues. CDR1 SGHDN and CDR2 FVKESK come from the germline V gene. The V segment lost 10 bases and the J segment 9 bases; nucleotides outside the gene matches: 9. CDR3 amino acids: CANEGQGPGPQHF. The DNA of the CDR3 is TGTGCCAACGAGGGACAGGGGCCAGGGCCCCAGCATTTT.

The chain employs TRBV19 and TRBJ2-7; D is unclear. Germline CDR1 LNHDA, CDR2 SQIVND (reference sequence). This CDR3 has 13 residues. Trimming shortened V by 5 bases and J by 3 bases, and 11 bases separated the two germline ends. In DNA form, the CDR3 reads TGTGCCAGTAGTTACGGTCTCGACTACGAGCAGTACTTC. The encoded protein is CASSYGLDYEQYF.

CDR3 sequence reads: CASSQLYSNQPQHF. The CDR3 nucleotides read TGCGCCAGCAGCCAACTGTATAGCAATCAGCCCCAGCATTTT. This chain joins TRBV4-1 and TRBJ1-5, with D unclear. The CDR3 covers 14 residues. Germline loops: CDR1 MGHRA, CDR2 YSYEKL. V was trimmed by 2 bases and J by 0 bases, leaving 5 bases between them.

CDR3 sequence reads: CASSYSSRTEAFF. CDR3 in DNA: TGTGCCAGCAGTTACTCGTCGAGGACTGAAGCTTTCTTT. The rearrangement uses TRBV6-5 and TRBJ1-1; no clear D gene. This CDR3 is built from 13 residues. Trimming removed 0 bases at V and 5 bases at J, with 7 bases between. Per germline, CDR1 MNHEY and CDR2 SVGAGI.

V usage is TRBV28 and J usage is TRBJ2-7; 9 bases agree with TRBD1. This CDR3 has 15 residues. Germline trimming cut 5 bases from V and 3 bases from J; bases unmatched to any gene: 8. Per germline, CDR1 MDHEN and CDR2 SYDVKM. The CDR3, as DNA: TGTGCCAGCAGTCCCAAGGACAGGGGAGTCTACGAGCAGTACTTC. Translated, it gives CASSPKDRGVYEQYF.

The sample holds one count of this clone. The rearrangement uses TRBV28 and TRBJ1-2; 10 bases are shared with TRBD1. There are 15 residues in the CDR3. V dropped 7 bases and J dropped 3; count of bases not matched to a gene: 8. Germline-derived CDR1 and CDR2 are MDHEN and SYDVKM. Here the CDR3 reads CASIETGTGDYGYTF. As DNA, the CDR3 is TGTGCCAGCATCGAAACCGGGACAGGGGACTATGGCTACACCTTC.

This clone was counted a few times. J is TRBJ1-3 and V is TRBV4-1; tentative D call: TRBD1 (6 bases). The CDR3 contains 15 residues. Germline V gives CDR1 MGHRA, CDR2 YSYEKL. Trimming shortened V by 1 base and J by 4 bases, and 11 bases separated the two germline ends. CDR3 DNA sequence: TGCGCCAGCAGCCAAGTTGGGGGCCTGGGAAACACCATATATTTT. Translation: CASSQVGGLGNTIYF.

J is TRBJ1-4 and V is TRBV19; D remains unclear. Germline values: CDR1 LNHDA, CDR2 SQIVND (reference sequence). The V end lost 4 bases, the J end lost 3 bases, and 3 bases lay between the germline ends. The CDR3 sequence is 12 residues long. CDR3 residues: CASSTSNEKLFF. The CDR3 nucleotides read TGTGCCAGTAGTACCTCTAATGAAAAACTGTTTTTT. The full variable domain, with the rest looked up from reference TRBV19 and TRBJ1-4, is DGGITQSPKYLFRKEGQNVTLSCEQNLNHDAMYWYRQDPGQGLRLIYYSQIVNDFQKGDIAEGYSVSREKKESFPLTVTSAQKNPTAFYLCASSTSNEKLFFGSGTQLSVL.

This clone was recorded a few times. The genes are TRBV18 and TRBJ2-7; 9 bases fit TRBD1. The CDR3 length is 15 residues. The V and J ends lost 3 bases and 5 bases, in that order; junction bases with no gene match: 8. CDR1 is KGHSH and CDR2 is LQKENI in the germline V gene. CDR3 nucleotide sequence: TGTGCCAGCTCACCCCCGGGACAGGGCCCCCACGAGCAGTACTTC. Amino acids: CASSPPGQGPHEQYF.